This T cell receptor (beta chain) comes out of a study of blood T cells in healthy people across ages. With respect to this clonotype: Its antigen is undetermined.

CDR1 is SGHRS, CDR2 YFSETQ, per germline. The CDR3 is made up of 13 amino acids. Trimming took 0 bases from V and 5 from J, leaving 9 bases between them. Alongside a J-beta primer mix, a sample-barcoded 5' primer served in a second PCR lasting about 7 to 11 cycles. TCRdb re-derived calls from the 5' RACE reads in MiXCR, one entry per CDR3 protein. This sample has hundreds of thousands of distinct CDR3 sequences, with over 45% found just once. Study results and limitations: A strong correlation between TCR beta diversity and naive T cell percentage was seen.

This TCR was recovered from an older woman in good health. The sequenced material came from blood. This chain joins TRBV5-1 and TRBJ2-7, with D hard to call. The CDR3 DNA reads as TGCGCCAGCAGCTTGGCAGGAGCCCACGAGCAGTACTTC. This translates into CASSLAGAHEQYF.